These T cell receptor beta chains were read from a single sample in a study of blood T cell repertoires in COVID-19. Using immunoSEQ multiplex PCR, the repertoire was profiled, and TCRdb retains in-frame clones only, with some absent. The table lists some 150,000 clones, 75% to 90% of them singletons. Sequencing used peripheral blood. These receptor sequences come from a woman aged 40 to 50 with acute or convalescent COVID-19. CDR3s include the opening cysteine and the closing phenylalanine or tryptophan. The order of the fields is D gene, V gene, clone size, J gene, CDR3 protein, CDR3 DNA. A D gene is named only where the DNA matches it firmly. Clone sizes are given selectively: once, few, many, or a class where the clone is expanded.

TRBD1,TRBV7-9,-,TRBJ1-1,CASSRGQGADTEAFF,TGTGCCAGCAGCCGAGGACAGGGGGCGGACACTGAAGCTTTCTTT
-,TRBV25-1,-,TRBJ2-3,CASSEFGSTDTQYF,TGTGCCAGCAGTGAATTCGGGAGCACAGATACGCAGTATTTT
TRBD2,TRBV10-3,-,TRBJ2-7,CAISESKTSGRASYEQYF,TGTGCCATCAGTGAGTCGAAAACTAGCGGGAGAGCATCCTACGAGCAGTACTTC
-,TRBV27,-,TRBJ1-5,CASSPRGNQPQHF,TGTGCCAGCAGCCCCAGGGGCAATCAGCCCCAGCATTTT
-,TRBV18,once,TRBJ2-7,CASSPTGDTYEQYF,TGTGCCAGCTCACCAACCGGAGATACCTACGAGCAGTACTTC
-,TRBV10-1,-,TRBJ2-1,CASSENTYPSYNEQFF,TGCGCCAGCAGTGAGAATACATATCCCTCCTACAATGAGCAGTTCTTC
-,TRBV19,-,TRBJ1-1,CASSMGGPEAFF,TGTGCCAGTAGTATGGGGGGTCCTGAAGCTTTCTTT
-,TRBV7-6,-,TRBJ2-3,CASSLGANYF,TGTGCCAGCAGCTTAGGCGCGAATTATTTT
-,TRBV4-1,-,TRBJ2-5,CASSQGLGAGQETQYF,TGCGCCAGCAGCCAAGGCCTGGGGGCTGGACAAGAGACCCAGTACTTC
-,TRBV12-3/TRBV12-4,-,TRBJ2-1,CASWGLGVREQFF,TGTGCCAGCTGGGGACTGGGGGTTCGGGAGCAGTTCTTC
-,TRBV7-9,-,TRBJ1-6,CASSRRDNSPLHF,TGTGCCAGCAGCCGCAGGGATAATTCACCCCTCCACTTT
-,TRBV3-1/TRBV3-2,-,TRBJ2-7,CASSRGLGVFFEQYF,TGTGCCAGCAGCCGGGGTTTAGGGGTATTTTTCGAGCAGTACTTC
-,TRBV14,-,TRBJ1-4,CASSIRLGEKLFF,TGTGCCAGCAGCATTAGACTCGGCGAAAAACTGTTTTTT
TRBD1,TRBV12-3/TRBV12-4,-,TRBJ2-7,CASSVGQSYEQYF,TGTGCCAGCAGTGTGGGACAGAGCTACGAGCAGTACTTC
-,TRBV3-1/TRBV3-2,few,TRBJ1-6,CASSQDLGVSPLHF,TGTGCCAGCAGCCAAGATTTAGGGGTTTCACCCCTCCACTTT
-,TRBV6-5,-,TRBJ1-3,CASSFGQTSGNTIYF,TGTGCCAGCAGTTTCGGACAGACTTCTGGAAACACCATATATTTT
TRBD2,TRBV30,-,TRBJ2-1,CAWRGLANYNEQFF,TGTGCCTGGAGAGGACTAGCGAACTACAATGAGCAGTTCTTC
-,TRBV2,-,TRBJ2-6,CASSEWRGAGANVLTF,TGTGCCAGCAGTGAATGGCGGGGAGCCGGGGCCAACGTCCTGACTTTC
-,TRBV12-5,-,TRBJ1-5,CASGLGQASNQPQHF,TGTGCTAGTGGTTTGGGACAGGCTAGCAATCAGCCCCAGCATTTT
TRBD2,TRBV10-3,-,TRBJ2-1,CAISGERDDEQFF,TGTGCCATCAGTGGGGAGCGGGACGATGAGCAGTTCTTC
-,TRBV6-5,-,TRBJ1-2,CASSYSPGLGGGYTF,TGTGCCAGCAGTTACTCACCGGGGTTAGGAGGCGGCTACACCTTC
-,TRBV7-9,-,TRBJ2-1,CASSNPQGILRQSDNEQFF,TGTGCCAGCAGCAACCCACAGGGAATCCTGCGCCAATCAGACAATGAGCAGTTCTTC